What follows describes a single T cell receptor beta chain. A quantity of roughly 0.5 to 1 ug RNA underwent reverse transcription using random hexamers. Amplification of TCR beta CDR3 spanned 54 Vbeta and 13 Jbeta via immunoSEQ multiplex PCR. One entry per CDR3 protein, called by TCRdb with MiXCR from the immunoSEQ multiplex PCR reads. Here the sample spans approximately 120,000 distinct CDR3 sequences, around 94% being singletons. This specimen comes from a study of CD8 T cells in Susac syndrome. The germline V gene has CDR1 SQVTM and CDR2 ANQGSEA. Losses at the gene ends were 6 bases for V and 1 base for J; bases not matched to a gene: 4. CDR3 length: 14 amino acids.

Sequencing input: CD4+ T cells from PBMCs. This rearrangement joins TRBV29-1 to TRBJ2-1, with 9 bases matching TRBD2. The TCR comes from a human donor in good health. The chain's CDR3 is CSVESGRSYNEQFF. The DNA of the CDR3 is TGCAGCGTCGAGAGCGGGAGGTCCTACAATGAGCAGTTCTTC.